Each of the 10 T cell receptor beta chains below was sequenced from the same sample in a study of cytomegalovirus exposure and HLA in healthy donors. Primers for the PCR totalled 60 Vbeta and 13 Jbeta. Profiled with immunoSEQ multiplex PCR; TCRdb holds only in-frame clones, not every one. Of approximately 200,000 clones detected, more than 65% appear once; the ten largest clones hold less than 4%. Sequencing input: PBMCs. These receptors originate from a woman aged 25-40 years in good health and CMV-seropositive.

This clone was detected only a few times. This chain uses TRBV6-1 with TRBJ1-5; D not resolved. V lost 3 bases and J lost 9, with 12 bases in between. The CDR3 has 13 residues. CDR1 and CDR2 from the germline V gene are MNHNS and SASEGT. Written as DNA, the CDR3 is TGTGCCAGCAGTGACCTGGGCTTTCGGCCCCAGCATTTT. It codes for CASSDLGFRPQHF.

This clone was found many times. The chain is built from TRBV6-1 and TRBJ2-7; 10 bases map to TRBD1. CDR1 is MNHNS, CDR2 SASEGT, per germline. The ends lost 4 bases at V and 2 bases at J; junction bases unmatched: 5. The CDR3 runs 15 residues. This chain's CDR3 is CASSAEGTGAYEQYF. The CDR3 region has the DNA TGTGCCAGCAGTGCCGAGGGGACAGGGGCCTACGAGCAGTACTTC.

The gene calls are TRBV11-2 and TRBJ2-5; TRBD2 is a possible D gene (6 bases). TRBJ2-7 matches the DNA end more closely, so the J call is doubtful. CDR1 is SGHAT and CDR2 is FQNNGV in the germline V gene. The CDR3 runs 14 residues. CDR3 in DNA: TGTGCCAGCAGCCCAGGGACTCAAAACTACGAGCAGTACTTC. Protein: CASSPGTQNYEQYF.

This clone has just a few counts. A junction end diverges from the germline sequence, so it may reflect a read error. V and J are TRBV28 and TRBJ2-7, with 8 bases lining up with TRBD2. Germline lookup yields CDR1 MDHEN and CDR2 SYDVKM. This CDR3 spans 14 amino acids. The CDR3 loop reads CASSPGLVSHEQYF. Here the CDR3 DNA reads TGTGCCAGCAGTCCGGGACTAGTCTCCCACGAGCAGTACTTC.

This clone was recorded once. This chain links TRBV4-1 with TRBJ2-3; TRBD2 matches at 9 bases. The length of the CDR3 is 15 residues. V was clipped by 3 bases and J by 3 bases; unmatched bases: 4. CDR1 and CDR2 from the germline V gene are MGHRA and YSYEKL. CDR3 loop: CASSHFSGSTDTQYF. Here the CDR3 DNA reads TGCGCCAGCAGCCATTTTAGCGGGAGTACAGATACGCAGTATTTT.

CDR3 sequence reads: CASSPVSGANVLTF. CDR3 DNA: TGTGCCAGCAGTCCCGTCTCTGGGGCCAACGTCCTGACTTTC. The rearrangement links TRBV6-1 to TRBJ2-6; D unclear. V was shortened by 5 bases and J by 0 bases, with 5 bases between the two germline ends. This CDR3 region has 14 residues. The germline V gene encodes CDR1 MNHNS and CDR2 SASEGT.

The V call is TRBV9, the J call TRBJ1-5; D is undetermined. Germline-derived CDR1 and CDR2 are SGDLS and YYNGEE. The CDR3 runs to 15 residues. V shed 0 bases and J shed 4 bases, with 11 bases lying between them. Here the CDR3 reads CASSVGPERNQPQHF. Written as DNA, the CDR3 is TGTGCCAGCAGCGTAGGTCCTGAGAGAAATCAGCCCCAGCATTTT.

Only one count was recorded for this clone. The V call is TRBV19, the J call TRBJ2-1, with D possibly being TRBD2 (6 bases). The V end was cut by 3 bases, the J end by 5 bases, with 14 bases between. The germline CDR1 and CDR2 sequences are LNHDA and SQIVND (reference sequence). The CDR3 spans 15 residues. The CDR3 sequence is CASSITGLVNNEQFF. CDR3 in DNA: TGTGCCAGTAGTATCACGGGACTCGTTAACAATGAGCAGTTCTTC.

The V and J genes are TRBV27 and TRBJ2-7; D perhaps matches TRBD2 (6 bases). This CDR3 has 12 residues. From germline, CDR1 is MNHEY and CDR2 SMNVEV (reference sequence). The V gene lost 3 bases and the J gene lost 7 bases, with 10 bases spanning the gap. The chain's CDR3 is CASSFSGGEQYF. The CDR3 DNA reads as TGTGCCAGCAGTTTTAGTGGGGGGGAGCAGTACTTC.

The chain has TRBV13 and TRBJ2-3; tentative D call: TRBD1 (5 bases). Germline V gives CDR1 PRHDT, CDR2 FYEKMQ (reference sequence). Deletions cut 1 base from V and 2 bases from J, with 7 bases between. The CDR3 contains 14 residues. The CDR3 nucleotides are TGTGCCAGCAGCTTAGCGGACAACACAGATACGCAGTATTTT. This gives the protein CASSLADNTDTQYF.